The 30 T cell receptor beta chains listed next were all sequenced from one sample in a study of T cell repertoires in cytomegalovirus infection (dated by TCRdb to between 2018 and 2020). The sequencer listed for this sample is Illumina HiSeq 1500. TCRdb's own reprocessing of the public reads used fastp at Q25 and MiXCR and kept productive beta chains. Identical CDR3 protein sequences are pooled into one entry, listed with their most common genes and DNA. The sample table shows over 300,000 distinct CDR3 sequences, and roughly 15% are seen once. In total, the top ten clones hold more than 10% of the sample. The material sequenced was PBMCs. Receptors were obtained from a human donor in good health (CMV status not recorded). Some clones in this sample may be carry-over from other donors' samples.

The V call is TRBV4-1, the J call TRBJ1-2; no clear D gene. From germline, CDR1 is MGHRA and CDR2 YSYEKL. Trimming shortened V by 0 bases and J by 6 bases, and 14 bases separated the two germline ends. The CDR3 runs to 15 residues. Written as DNA, the CDR3 is TGCGCCAGCAGCCAAGATGGCACTCCCGGGCATGGCTACACCTTC. Translating it yields CASSQDGTPGHGYTF.

The table lists this clonotype with many counts. V is TRBV12-5 and J is TRBJ1-1; TRBD1 is a possible D gene (6 bases). CDR1 is LGHNT, CDR2 FRNRAP, per germline. This CDR3 spans 13 amino acids. The V gene lost 7 bases and the J gene lost 11 bases, with 20 bases spanning the gap. This chain's CDR3 is CASVVRAGADAFF. The CDR3 DNA sequence: TGTGCTAGTGTAGTACGGGCAGGGGCCGACGCTTTCTTT.

The rearrangement uses TRBV18 and TRBJ2-3, with no clear D. The CDR3 consists of 16 residues. Trimming took off 4 bases at V and 2 bases at J, with 16 bases between the two ends. In germline, CDR1 is KGHSH, CDR2 LQKENI. CDR3 nucleotides: TGTGCCAGCTCACTCCAAAGACACGGTTTCACAGATACGCAGTATTTT. It is translated as CASSLQRHGFTDTQYF.

This clonotype was found many times. The chain carries TRBV7-2 and TRBJ2-7; D gene unclear. V was trimmed by 5 bases and J by 2 bases, leaving 4 bases between them. Germline assignment: CDR1 SGHTA and CDR2 FQGNSA. There are 11 residues in the CDR3. CDR3: CASSVTYEQYF. The CDR3 DNA reads as TGTGCCAGCAGCGTGACCTACGAGCAGTACTTC.

This clonotype was seen ten or more times. J is TRBJ1-5 and V is TRBV4-1; a weak D match, TRBD1 (5 bases). CDR3 length equals 17 residues. The V end was cut by 0 bases, the J end by 2 bases, with 14 bases between. CDR1 is MGHRA, CDR2 YSYEKL, per germline. The CDR3, as DNA: TGCGCCAGCAGCCAAGAATATTCCAGGGCGGGCAATCAGCCCCAGCATTTT. It encodes CASSQEYSRAGNQPQHF.

In this sample, this clonotype turned up a few times. The CDR3 DNA sequence: TGTGCCAGCAGCTCGGCGCTTCGGGGGTATTTTAGCGGCTACACCTTC. This codes for CASSSALRGYFSGYTF. The rearrangement uses TRBV7-2 and TRBJ1-2; maybe TRBD1 (5 bases). V was cut by 4 bases and J by 8 bases, with 23 bases left in between. CDR3 length: 16 residues. Germline loops: CDR1 SGHTA, CDR2 FQGNSA.

The chain combines TRBV4-1 with TRBJ2-3; tentatively, D is TRBD1 (7 bases). This CDR3 has 16 residues. The V end was cut by 2 bases, the J end by 2 bases, with 14 bases between. Looked up from germline, CDR1 is MGHRA and CDR2 is YSYEKL. The CDR3 is CASSQRPRGATDTQYF. CDR3 sequence (DNA): TGCGCCAGCAGCCAAAGGCCCAGGGGGGCCACAGATACGCAGTATTTT.

J is TRBJ2-5 and V is TRBV25-1, with D perhaps matching TRBD1 (5 bases). Trimming stripped 8 bases from V and 4 bases from J, with 20 bases between. The germline V gene encodes CDR1 MGHDK and CDR2 SYGVNS. The CDR3 spans 15 residues. CDR3 sequence (DNA): TGTGCCAGCCGCGGTAGTAGGGGCTTTGGAGAGACCCAGTACTTC. It translates to CASRGSRGFGETQYF.

This clonotype was counted many times. The chain has TRBV7-6 and TRBJ1-1, with no clear D. V shed 0 bases and J shed 0 bases, with 5 bases lying between them. Per the germline V gene, CDR1 is SGHVS and CDR2 is FNYEAQ. The CDR3 is 14 residues long. The CDR3 bases are TGTGCCAGCAGCTTAGCAGGGTTGAACACTGAAGCTTTCTTT. Residues: CASSLAGLNTEAFF. The full variable domain, rest sourced from reference TRBV7-6 and TRBJ1-1, is GAGVSQSPRYKVTKRGQDVALRCDPISGHVSLYWYRQALGQGPEFLTYFNYEAQQDKSGLPNDRFSAERPEGSISTLTIQRTEQRDSAMYRCASSLAGLNTEAFFGQGTRLTVV.

The chain joins TRBV20-1 to TRBJ2-7; possibly TRBD1 or TRBD2 for D (5 bases each). The germline V and J ends were trimmed by 4 bases and 5 bases, with 18 bases remaining between them. Germline V gene data show CDR1 as DFQATT and CDR2 as SNEGSKA (reference sequence). The CDR3 is 14 amino acids. The CDR3, as DNA: TGCAGTGCTATCGGGGCGAAGGGTGCCCACGAGCAGTACTTC. It yields the protein CSAIGAKGAHEQYF.

Of note for this clonotype: Germline is not matched at one junction end, which may reflect a read error. The chain carries TRBV28 and TRBJ2-2; TRBD1 might be the D (5 bases). The CDR3 has 13 residues. The germline V gene has CDR1 MDHEN and CDR2 SYDVKM. CDR3 loop: CASASGYTGELFF. In DNA form, the CDR3 reads TGTGCCAGTGCTTCAGGGTACACGGGGGAGCTGTTTTTT.

The chain is built from TRBV5-1 and TRBJ1-3; TRBD1 matches 8 bases. The V segment lost 4 bases and the J segment 7 bases; nucleotides outside the gene matches: 7. CDR3 length equals 14 residues. Germline assignment: CDR1 SGHRS and CDR2 YFSETQ. CDR3 in amino acids: CASSEQGEGNTIYF. CDR3 coding DNA: TGCGCCAGCAGCGAACAGGGGGAAGGCAACACCATATATTTT.

In its sample, this clonotype was seen many times. The rearrangement joins TRBV19 to TRBJ2-2; D is unclear. Per germline, CDR1 LNHDA and CDR2 SQIVND (reference sequence). There are 14 residues in the CDR3. Trimming left V 10 bases short and J 1 base short, with 13 bases between. The CDR3 loop is CATPGPGNTGELFF. CDR3 nucleotides: TGTGCCACCCCGGGCCCAGGGAACACCGGGGAGCTGTTTTTT.

This chain links TRBV18 with TRBJ2-5; D gene ambiguous. The length of the CDR3 is 13 residues. V shed 3 bases and J shed 0 bases, with 5 bases lying between them. CDR1 and CDR2 (germline): KGHSH, LQKENI. In nucleotides, the CDR3 is TGTGCCAGCTCACCGGGGTACCAAGAGACCCAGTACTTC. As protein: CASSPGYQETQYF.

This rearrangement joins TRBV2 to TRBJ1-2, with TRBD1 matching 11 bases. In germline, CDR1 is SNHLY, CDR2 FYNNEI. The CDR3 runs 14 residues. Unmatched junction bases numbered 4, after V lost 6 bases and J lost 4 bases. The DNA of the CDR3 is TGTGCCAGCAGCGGGACAGGGGGAGCCTATGGCTACACCTTC. Its protein is CASSGTGGAYGYTF.

This clonotype appeared many times. The CDR3 bases are TGTGCCAGCAGCCTTAGCGGGGGCGCCTACAATGAGCAGTTCTTC. Residues: CASSLSGGAYNEQFF. This chain links TRBV7-3 with TRBJ2-1; the match to TRBD2 covers 9 bases. CDR3 length: 15 residues. The J segment lost 2 bases and the V segment lost 5 bases, leaving 4 bases of the junction unmatched. CDR1 and CDR2 (germline): SGHTA, FQGTGA.

The genes are TRBV28 and TRBJ2-3, with D tentatively TRBD1 (7 bases). The CDR3 sequence is 16 residues long. CDR1 and CDR2 (germline): MDHEN, SYDVKM. V was pared by 5 bases and J by 1 base, with 16 bases between. In nucleotides, the CDR3 is TGTGCCAGCAGTATCACTCAGGGGGGAGGCACAGATACGCAGTATTTT. Encoded protein: CASSITQGGGTDTQYF.

The table lists this clonotype with many counts. The V gene is TRBV19, the J gene TRBJ1-4; D is uncertain. Trimming stripped 4 bases from V and 0 bases from J, with 9 bases between. The CDR3 runs to 15 residues. The germline V gene encodes CDR1 LNHDA and CDR2 SQIVND (reference sequence). CDR3 sequence (DNA): TGTGCCAGTAGTACCGACGTCGCAACTAATGAAAAACTGTTTTTT. Its translation is CASSTDVATNEKLFF.

This clonotype has ten or more counts. V gene TRBV7-9 combines with J gene TRBJ2-2; D gene uncertain. Looked up from germline, CDR1 is SEHNR and CDR2 is FQNEAQ (reference sequence). There are 14 residues in the CDR3. Trimming removed 0 bases from V and 7 bases from J, with 9 bases in between. CDR3 DNA: TGTGCCAGCAGCTTAGCCCCCCCCAGCGGGGAGCTGTTTTTT. Protein product: CASSLAPPSGELFF.

This clonotype was observed a single time. The chain uses TRBV10-3 and TRBJ1-1; perhaps TRBD1 as D (6 bases). Per germline, CDR1 ENHRY and CDR2 SYGVKD. This CDR3 has 14 amino acids. V dropped 2 bases and J dropped 0 bases, with 7 bases sitting between them. The CDR3, as DNA: TGTGCCATCAGTGAGGCAGGGGTGAACACTGAAGCTTTCTTT. Its protein product is CAISEAGVNTEAFF.

J is TRBJ1-3 and V is TRBV25-1, with D perhaps matching TRBD1 (5 bases). The CDR3 loop spans 15 amino acids. Trimming took 4 bases from V and 3 from J, leaving 13 bases between them. Per the germline V gene, CDR1 is MGHDK and CDR2 is SYGVNS. The CDR3 DNA is TGTGCCAGCAGTGCCGGGACTCTCGGTGGAAACACCATATATTTT. This translates into CASSAGTLGGNTIYF.

The rearrangement joins TRBV4-1 to TRBJ1-2, with 10 bases aligning to TRBD1. The junction had 4 bases not matched to a gene; V was cut back by 3 bases and J by 3 bases. The CDR3 length is 15 residues. Per the germline V gene, CDR1 is MGHRA and CDR2 is YSYEKL. CDR3 DNA sequence: TGCGCCAGCAGCCAGACCGGGACAGGGGACTATGGCTACACCTTC. The encoded protein is CASSQTGTGDYGYTF.

This clonotype was seen only once. The genes are TRBV20-1 and TRBJ1-1; possible D gene TRBD1, 6 bases. This CDR3 region has 13 residues. With 2 bases removed from V and 4 bases from J, the gap between germline ends came to 11 bases. CDR1 and CDR2 (germline): DFQATT, SNEGSKA (reference sequence). This chain's CDR3 is CSARPGVVTEAFF. The CDR3 nucleotides read TGCAGTGCTAGACCAGGGGTCGTCACTGAAGCTTTCTTT.

J is TRBJ1-2 and V is TRBV20-1; D is undetermined. CDR1 and CDR2 from the germline V gene are DFQATT and SNEGSKA (reference sequence). V gave up 6 bases and J gave up 4 bases, with 15 bases separating them. CDR3 length equals 13 residues. CDR3 sequence: CSAPMGGPYGYTF. The CDR3 bases are TGCAGTGCCCCTATGGGTGGCCCCTATGGCTACACCTTC.

The chain carries TRBV6-6 and TRBJ1-6; maybe TRBD1 (6 bases). The CDR3 is 17 amino acids. In germline, CDR1 is MNHNY, CDR2 SVGAGI (reference sequence). V was trimmed by 2 bases and J by 11 bases, leaving 22 bases between them. This CDR3 reads CASSYQIERGFKPPLHF. CDR3 in DNA: TGTGCCAGCAGTTACCAGATTGAGAGGGGGTTCAAGCCACCCCTCCACTTT.

The chain uses TRBV4-1 and TRBJ2-2; TRBD1 agrees at 8 bases. J was trimmed by 6 bases and V by 3 bases; bases with no gene match: 9. The CDR3 extends over 16 amino acids. Germline-derived CDR1 and CDR2 are MGHRA and YSYEKL. The CDR3 nucleotides are TGCGCCAGCAGCCAGGATACAGGGGGGCAGGCCGGGGAGCTGTTTTTT. It yields the protein CASSQDTGGQAGELFF.

This clonotype was recorded a few times. This CDR3 is CASEGAGNIQYF. The CDR3, as DNA: TGTGCCAGCGAGGGGGCTGGAAACATTCAGTACTTC. The chain combines TRBV12-3 or TRBV12-4 with TRBJ2-4; 7 bases align to TRBD1. The CDR3 spans 12 residues. V lost 8 bases to trimming and J lost 6 bases; unmatched junction nucleotides: 4.

This clonotype was seen at least ten times. This chain joins TRBV10-3 and TRBJ2-2; D is unresolved. The CDR3 covers 17 residues. Trimming removed 2 bases from V and 1 base from J, with 14 bases in between. From germline, CDR1 is ENHRY and CDR2 SYGVKD. This chain's CDR3 is CAISEPSEPQNTGELFF. The CDR3 DNA reads TGTGCCATCAGTGAGCCTTCCGAGCCACAGAACACCGGGGAGCTGTTTTTT.

This clonotype was seen repeatedly, ten times or more. V is TRBV7-2 and J is TRBJ1-1; no reliable D call. The V end lost 3 bases, the J end lost 4 bases, and 12 bases lay between the germline ends. The CDR3 is 14 residues long. Germline lookup yields CDR1 SGHTA and CDR2 FQGNSA. The CDR3 is CASSFGGESTEAFF. The CDR3 region has the DNA TGTGCCAGCAGCTTCGGCGGGGAAAGCACTGAAGCTTTCTTT.

Only a few counts were recorded for this clonotype. For the CDR3, the DNA is TGCAGTGCTAAAGCCCGACTAGCGGGGGGCTCAGAGCAGTACTTC. It codes for CSAKARLAGGSEQYF. The gene calls are TRBV20-1 and TRBJ2-7, with 13 nucleotides matching TRBD2. Germline V CDR1 and CDR2: DFQATT, SNEGSKA (reference sequence). V gave up 4 bases and J gave up 7 bases; unmatched junction bases: 10. The CDR3 covers 15 residues.